This T cell receptor (beta chain) is from a study of CD8+CD57+ T cells in acquired aplastic anemia. About the research overall: The study obtained an average of about 3.4 ug of DNA from sorted CD4+ and CD8+ cells. Healthy donors had, on average, around 11 million reads for their CD4+ cells. The study, taken as a whole, reports: The study identified under 30 CD8+ CDR3 sequences shared by patients and controls. In CD8+ cells, Simpson's diversity showed no significant difference between patients and controls.

V gave up 1 base and J gave up 1 base, with 26 bases separating them. In germline, CDR1 is SEHNR, CDR2 FQNEAQ (reference sequence). This CDR3 is 20 amino acids long. Genomic DNA provided the template from which TCR beta VDJ and CDR3 profiles were obtained. Via MiXCR, TCRdb re-called the reads, giving one row per CDR3 protein. The data hold a few hundred thousand distinct CDR3 sequences, with around 63% observed a single time. Notes on this clonotype: Its antigen is not identified.

The chain has TRBV7-9 and TRBJ2-7; D may be TRBD1 or TRBD2 (5 bases each). The receptor was derived from a human donor in good health. Sequences were obtained from sorted CD4+, CD8+, or CD8+CD57+ T cells (not recorded which) from PBMCs. This chain's CDR3 is CASSLGGSLEGNLASYEQYF. The CDR3 coding sequence is TGTGCCAGCAGCTTAGGAGGGTCCTTAGAGGGGAATCTAGCTTCCTACGAGCAGTACTTC.